A selection of T cell receptor beta chains follows, all from one sample in a study of blood T cell repertoires in COVID-19. Produced via immunoSEQ multiplex PCR; TCRdb's table is partial and in-frame only. Of under 200,000 clones listed, around 82% were seen once; the top ten hold less than 20%. The sequenced sample was PBMCs or T cells enriched from blood (not recorded which). These TCRs come from a man aged 60 to 75 who had recovered from COVID-19. Both conserved end residues are part of each CDR3. The D gene is left open where the match is weak. Some rows mark clone size as missing; the rest say once, few, many or name a class of expanded clone.

>TRBJ2-7|TRBV7-6|14|NA|NA
TGTGCCAGCAGCTTAGCCGGGGGTGTATACGAGCAGTACTTC
CASSLAGGVYEQYF
>TRBJ2-7|TRBV18|15|NA|TRBD1
TGTGCCAGCTCACAAACAGGGGCCAGCTCCTACGAGCAGTACTTC
CASSQTGASSYEQYF
>TRBJ1-4|TRBV7-2|17|NA|NA
TGTGCCAGCAGCACCTCTACAGGGAGGGCAACTAATGAAAAACTGTTTTTT
CASSTSTGRATNEKLFF
>TRBJ2-7|TRBV9|16|NA|TRBD1
TGTGCCAGCAGCGTAGGAGACAGGGTCGGCTCCTACGAGCAGTACTTC
CASSVGDRVGSYEQYF
>TRBJ2-3|TRBV7-6|15|NA|TRBD2
TGTGCCAGCAGCTCCGGGGGGGCTAGCACAGATACGCAGTATTTT
CASSSGGASTDTQYF
>TRBJ1-4|TRBV28|13|NA|TRBD1
TGTGCCACCGAGGGACAGCTTAATGAAAAACTGTTTTTT
CATEGQLNEKLFF
>TRBJ2-5|TRBV5-1|11|NA|NA
TGCGCCAGCAGCTTCGGAGAGACCCAGTACTTC
CASSFGETQYF
>TRBJ1-5|TRBV18|14|NA|TRBD1
TGTGCCAGCTCATCGGACAGGGCTAATCAGCCCCAGCATTTT
CASSSDRANQPQHF
>TRBJ2-1|TRBV5-1|15|NA|NA
TGCGCCAGCAGAAAAGCGGAGAACTCCTACAATGAGCAGTTCTTC
CASRKAENSYNEQFF
>TRBJ1-2|TRBV27|16|NA|NA
TGTGCCAGCAGCCCCCTAGGAAGGCAGGCGGGCTATGGCTACACCTTC
CASSPLGRQAGYGYTF
>TRBJ2-2|TRBV2|15|NA|NA
TGTGCCAGCAGTGAAGTCAGGGGAGGGACCGGGGAGCTGTTTTTT
CASSEVRGGTGELFF
>TRBJ1-1|TRBV10-3|13|NA|NA
TGTGCCATCAGCGGCAGGGGGAACACTGAAGCTTTCTTT
CAISGRGNTEAFF
>TRBJ2-7|TRBV29-1|11|NA|NA
TGCAGCGCTGCCTCCAGCTACGAGCAGTACTTC
CSAASSYEQYF
>TRBJ2-3|TRBV7-6|15|once|TRBD2
TGTGCCAGCAGCCGGGCGGGGGGAGGAACAGATACGCAGTATTTT
CASSRAGGGTDTQYF
>TRBJ2-7|TRBV15|15|NA|TRBD1
TGTGCCACCAGCAGAGAGGGACAGGGTTCCTACGAGCAGTACTTC
CATSREGQGSYEQYF
>TRBJ2-5|TRBV2|13|once|NA
TGTGCCAGCAGTGAAGGACAGCAAGAGACCCAGTACTTC
CASSEGQQETQYF
>TRBJ1-6|TRBV11-2|17|once|NA
TGTGCCAGCAGCGAAGACCGACTGAGCTCCTATAATTCACCCCTCCACTTT
CASSEDRLSSYNSPLHF
>TRBJ2-1|TRBV28|15|NA|NA
TGTGCCAGCAGTCCTACAGGGCTCTCCTACAATGAGCAGTTCTTC
CASSPTGLSYNEQFF
>TRBJ1-2|TRBV24-1|16|NA|TRBD1
TGTGCCACCAGCGCTACCCCCGGGACAGCAAACTATGGCTACACCTTC
CATSATPGTANYGYTF
>TRBJ2-7|TRBV3-1/TRBV3-2|16|NA|NA
TGTGCCAGCCAACTCTCAACGGCGGCAGGGGCCTACGAGCAGTACTTC
CASQLSTAAGAYEQYF
>TRBJ1-2|TRBV11-2|14|once|TRBD1
TGTGCCAGCAGCTTACGCGGACAGGCGAAGGGCTACACCTTC
CASSLRGQAKGYTF
>TRBJ2-7|TRBV27|15|NA|TRBD2
TGTGCCAGCAGTATCTCTAGCGGGAGGTCGGGCGAGCAGTACTTC
CASSISSGRSGEQYF
>TRBJ2-4|TRBV18|13|NA|NA
TGTGCCAGCTCACCCAGGACAGTAAACATTCAGTACTTC
CASSPRTVNIQYF
>TRBJ2-5|TRBV18|13|NA|TRBD1
TGTGCCAGCTCACCAGACAGGGGGGAGACCCAGTACTTC
CASSPDRGETQYF
>TRBJ2-5|TRBV19|15|NA|NA
TGTGCCAGTAGTATTGGTGGCGGGTACCAAGAGACCCAGTACTTC
CASSIGGGYQETQYF
>TRBJ2-2|TRBV4-2|16|NA|TRBD2
TGTGCCAGCAGCTTGAGCGGGAGTGCGAACACCGGGGAGCTGTTTTTT
CASSLSGSANTGELFF
>TRBJ2-2|TRBV3-1/TRBV3-2|14|once|NA
TGTGCCAGCAGCCGCATGGCGGGGATCGGGGAGCTGTTTTTT
CASSRMAGIGELFF